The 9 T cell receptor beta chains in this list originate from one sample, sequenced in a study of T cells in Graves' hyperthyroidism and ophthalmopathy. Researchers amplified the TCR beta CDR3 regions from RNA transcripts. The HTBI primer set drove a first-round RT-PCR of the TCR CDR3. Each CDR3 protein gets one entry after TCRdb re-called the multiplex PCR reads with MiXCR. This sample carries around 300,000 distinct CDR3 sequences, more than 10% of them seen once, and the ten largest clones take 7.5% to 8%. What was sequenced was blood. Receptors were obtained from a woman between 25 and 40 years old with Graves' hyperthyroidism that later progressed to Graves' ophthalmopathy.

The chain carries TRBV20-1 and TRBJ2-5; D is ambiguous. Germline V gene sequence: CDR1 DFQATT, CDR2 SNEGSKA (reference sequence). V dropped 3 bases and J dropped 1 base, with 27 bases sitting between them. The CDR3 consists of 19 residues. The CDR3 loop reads CSASSASSDGQGSQETQYF. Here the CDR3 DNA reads TGCAGTGCTAGTAGTGCCAGCAGTGACGGCCAAGGGTCCCAAGAGACCCAGTACTTC.

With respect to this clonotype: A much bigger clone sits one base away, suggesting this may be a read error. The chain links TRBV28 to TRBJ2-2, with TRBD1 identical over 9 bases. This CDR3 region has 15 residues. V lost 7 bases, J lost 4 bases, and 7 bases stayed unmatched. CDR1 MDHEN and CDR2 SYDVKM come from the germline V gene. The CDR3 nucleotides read TGTGCCAGCACTCCTCGGACAGGGGCCACCGGGGAGCTGTTTTTT. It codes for CASTPRTGATGELFF.

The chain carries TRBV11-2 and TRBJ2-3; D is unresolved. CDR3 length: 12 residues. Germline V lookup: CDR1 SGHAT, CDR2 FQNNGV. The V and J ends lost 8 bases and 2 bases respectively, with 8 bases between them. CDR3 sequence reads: CASADYTDTQYF. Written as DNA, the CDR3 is TGTGCCAGCGCCGATTACACAGATACGCAGTATTTT.

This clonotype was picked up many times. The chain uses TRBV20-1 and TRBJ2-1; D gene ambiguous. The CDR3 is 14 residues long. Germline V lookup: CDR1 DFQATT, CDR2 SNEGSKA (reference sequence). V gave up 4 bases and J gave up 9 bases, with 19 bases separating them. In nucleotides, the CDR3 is TGCAGTGCTAAGGCGCGCGGTTTTGGCGCTGAGCAGTTCTTC. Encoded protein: CSAKARGFGAEQFF.

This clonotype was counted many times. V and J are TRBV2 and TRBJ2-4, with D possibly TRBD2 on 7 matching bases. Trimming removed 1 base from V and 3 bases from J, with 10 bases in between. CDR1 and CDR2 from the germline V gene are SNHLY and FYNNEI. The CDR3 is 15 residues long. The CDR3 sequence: CASSEGGGGKNIQYF. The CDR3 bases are TGTGCCAGCAGTGAAGGGGGAGGGGGCAAAAACATTCAGTACTTC.

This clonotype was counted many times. CDR3 in amino acids: CASTPVHTGAKNIQYF. The CDR3, as DNA: TGTGCCAGCACCCCTGTTCATACGGGAGCCAAAAACATTCAGTACTTC. This rearrangement joins TRBV2 to TRBJ2-4; D gene ambiguous. This CDR3 has 16 residues. The germline gives CDR1 SNHLY, CDR2 FYNNEI. V shed 7 bases and J shed 0 bases, with 16 bases lying between them.

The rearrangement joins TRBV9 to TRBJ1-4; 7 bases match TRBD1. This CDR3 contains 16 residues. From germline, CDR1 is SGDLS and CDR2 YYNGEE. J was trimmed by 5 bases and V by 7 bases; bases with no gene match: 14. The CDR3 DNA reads TGTGCCAGCTCCCCCCAAGGGGGCCTACTAAATGAAAAACTGTTTTTT. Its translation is CASSPQGGLLNEKLFF.

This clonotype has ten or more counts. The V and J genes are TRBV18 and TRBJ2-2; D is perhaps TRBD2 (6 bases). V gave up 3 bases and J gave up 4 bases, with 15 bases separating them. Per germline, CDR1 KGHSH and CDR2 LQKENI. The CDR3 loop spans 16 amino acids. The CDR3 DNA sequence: TGTGCCAGCTCACCCGACCAGGGAGGAATCACCGGGGAGCTGTTTTTT. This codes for CASSPDQGGITGELFF.

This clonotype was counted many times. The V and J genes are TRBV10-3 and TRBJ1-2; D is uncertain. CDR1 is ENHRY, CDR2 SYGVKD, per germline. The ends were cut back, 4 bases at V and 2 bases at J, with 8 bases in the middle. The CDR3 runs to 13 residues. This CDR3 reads CAISGNTNYGYTF. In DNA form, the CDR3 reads TGTGCCATCAGTGGGAACACCAACTATGGCTACACCTTC.